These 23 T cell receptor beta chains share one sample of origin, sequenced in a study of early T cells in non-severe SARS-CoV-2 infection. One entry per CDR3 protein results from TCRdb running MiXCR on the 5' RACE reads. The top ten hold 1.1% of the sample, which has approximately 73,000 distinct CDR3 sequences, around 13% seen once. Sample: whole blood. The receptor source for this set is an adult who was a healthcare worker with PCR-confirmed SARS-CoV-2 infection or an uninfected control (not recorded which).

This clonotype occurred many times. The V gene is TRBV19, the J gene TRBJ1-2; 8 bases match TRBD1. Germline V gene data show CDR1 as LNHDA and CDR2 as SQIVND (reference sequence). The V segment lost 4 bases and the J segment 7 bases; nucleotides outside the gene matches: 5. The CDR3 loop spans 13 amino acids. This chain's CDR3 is CASSTGGRFGYTF. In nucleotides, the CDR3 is TGTGCCAGTAGTACAGGGGGCAGGTTTGGCTACACCTTC.

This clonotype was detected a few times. The CDR3 here is CASSYSQPSYEQYF. CDR3 sequence (DNA): TGTGCCAGCAGTTACTCCCAGCCCTCCTACGAGCAGTACTTC. This chain connects TRBV6-2 or TRBV6-3 to TRBJ2-7; D is ambiguous. V was shortened by 0 bases and J by 0 bases, with 6 bases between the two germline ends. Germline V gene data show CDR1 as MNHEY and CDR2 as SVGEGT. There are 14 residues in the CDR3.

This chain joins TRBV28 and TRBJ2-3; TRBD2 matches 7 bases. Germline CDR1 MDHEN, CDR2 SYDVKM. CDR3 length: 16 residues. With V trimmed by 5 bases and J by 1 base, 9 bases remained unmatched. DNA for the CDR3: TGTGCCAGCAGTCCCTACCGACTAGCTGGCACAGATACGCAGTATTTT. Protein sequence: CASSPYRLAGTDTQYF.

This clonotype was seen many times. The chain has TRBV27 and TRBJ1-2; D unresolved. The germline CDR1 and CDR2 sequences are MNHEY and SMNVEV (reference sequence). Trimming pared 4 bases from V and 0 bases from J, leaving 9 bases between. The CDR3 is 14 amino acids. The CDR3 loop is CASSSWSANYGYTF. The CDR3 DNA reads TGTGCCAGCAGTTCCTGGTCAGCTAACTATGGCTACACCTTC.

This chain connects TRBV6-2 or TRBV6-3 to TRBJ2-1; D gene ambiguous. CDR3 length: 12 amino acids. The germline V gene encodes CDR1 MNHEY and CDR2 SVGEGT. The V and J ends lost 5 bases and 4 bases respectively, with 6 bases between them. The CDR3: CASSTEYNEQFF. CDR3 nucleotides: TGTGCCAGCAGTACCGAGTACAATGAGCAGTTCTTC.

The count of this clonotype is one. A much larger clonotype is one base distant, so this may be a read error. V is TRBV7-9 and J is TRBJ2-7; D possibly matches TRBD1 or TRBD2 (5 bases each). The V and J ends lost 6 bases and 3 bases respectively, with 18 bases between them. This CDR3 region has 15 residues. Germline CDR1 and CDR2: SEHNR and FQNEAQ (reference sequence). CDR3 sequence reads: CASSSGPQRDYEQYF. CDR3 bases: TGTGCCAGCAGTTCGGGACCTCAAAGGGACTACGAGCAGTACTTC.

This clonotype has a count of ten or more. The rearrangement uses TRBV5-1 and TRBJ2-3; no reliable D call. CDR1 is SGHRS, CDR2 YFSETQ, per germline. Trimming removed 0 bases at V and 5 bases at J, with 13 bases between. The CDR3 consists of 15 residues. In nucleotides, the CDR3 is TGCGCCAGCAGCTTGGCCTCTGGGGTCGAAGATACGCAGTATTTT. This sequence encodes CASSLASGVEDTQYF.

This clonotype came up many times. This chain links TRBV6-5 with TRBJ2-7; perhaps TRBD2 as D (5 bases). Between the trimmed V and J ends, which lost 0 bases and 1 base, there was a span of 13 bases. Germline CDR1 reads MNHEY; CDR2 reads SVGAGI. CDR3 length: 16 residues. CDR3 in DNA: TGTGCCAGCAGTTACTCTGGACTGGACGAGTCCTACGAGCAGTACTTC. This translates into CASSYSGLDESYEQYF.

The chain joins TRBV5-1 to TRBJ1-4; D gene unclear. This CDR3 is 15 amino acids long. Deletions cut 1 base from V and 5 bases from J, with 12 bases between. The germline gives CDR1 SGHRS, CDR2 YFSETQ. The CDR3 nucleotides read TGCGCCAGCAGCTTGACGGACCCCAGGAATGAAAAACTGTTTTTT. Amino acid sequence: CASSLTDPRNEKLFF.

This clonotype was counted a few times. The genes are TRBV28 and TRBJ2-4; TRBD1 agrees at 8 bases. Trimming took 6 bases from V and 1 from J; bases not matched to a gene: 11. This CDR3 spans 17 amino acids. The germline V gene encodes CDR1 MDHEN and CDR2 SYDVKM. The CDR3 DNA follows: TGTGCCAGCAGCAGGACAGGGAGCGTAATTGCCAAAAACATTCAGTACTTC. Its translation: CASSRTGSVIAKNIQYF. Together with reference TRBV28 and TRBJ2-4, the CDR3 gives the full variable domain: DVKVTQSSRYLVKRTGEKVFLECVQDMDHENMFWYRQDPGLGLRLIYFSYDVKMKEKGDIPEGYSVSREKKERFSLILESASTNQTSMYLCASSRTGSVIAKNIQYFGAGTRLSVL.

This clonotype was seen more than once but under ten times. The CDR3 region is CASSPLSAAQGRELFF. CDR3 nucleotide sequence: TGTGCCAGCAGCCCACTCTCGGCAGCCCAAGGGAGGGAGCTGTTTTTT. The V gene is TRBV5-6, the J gene TRBJ2-2; D not certain. This CDR3 has 16 residues. CDR1 and CDR2 from the germline V gene are SGHDT and YYEEEE. The V gene lost 4 bases and the J gene lost 9 bases, with 22 bases spanning the gap. The entire variable domain, with the rest obtained from reference TRBV5-6 and TRBJ2-2, is as follows: DAGVTQSPTHLIKTRGQQVTLRCSPKSGHDTVSWYQQALGQGPQFIFQYYEEEERQRGNFPDRFSGHQFPNYSSELNVNALLLGDSALYLCASSPLSAAQGRELFFGEGSRLTVL.

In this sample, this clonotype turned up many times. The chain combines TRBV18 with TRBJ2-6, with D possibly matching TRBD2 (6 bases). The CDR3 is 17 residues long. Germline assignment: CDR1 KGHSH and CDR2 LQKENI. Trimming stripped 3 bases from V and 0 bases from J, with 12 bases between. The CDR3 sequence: CASSPSAGDSGANVLTF. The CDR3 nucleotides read TGTGCCAGCTCACCCTCAGCGGGCGACTCTGGGGCCAACGTCCTGACTTTC.

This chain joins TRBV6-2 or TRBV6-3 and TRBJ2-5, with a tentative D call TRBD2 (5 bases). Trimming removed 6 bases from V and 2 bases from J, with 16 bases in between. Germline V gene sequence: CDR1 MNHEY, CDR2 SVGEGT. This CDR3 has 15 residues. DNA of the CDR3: TGTGCCAGCAGCCCCCATCAAGCGGTACAAGAGACCCAGTACTTC. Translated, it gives CASSPHQAVQETQYF.

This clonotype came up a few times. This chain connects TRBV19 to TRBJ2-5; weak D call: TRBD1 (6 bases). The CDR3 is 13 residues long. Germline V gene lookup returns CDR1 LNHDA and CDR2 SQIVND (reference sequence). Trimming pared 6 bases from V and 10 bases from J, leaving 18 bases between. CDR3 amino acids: CASSLDRKSDQYF. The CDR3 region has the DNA TGTGCCAGTAGCCTCGACAGGAAGTCTGACCAGTACTTC.

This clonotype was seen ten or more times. CDR3 sequence: CASSLSRTDTQYF. Here the CDR3 DNA reads TGTGCCAGCAGCTTAAGCCGCACAGATACGCAGTATTTT. The chain employs TRBV7-2 and TRBJ2-3; D not certain. CDR3 length equals 13 residues. V lost 2 bases to trimming and J lost 1 base, with 4 bases between them. The germline V gene encodes CDR1 SGHTA and CDR2 FQGNSA.

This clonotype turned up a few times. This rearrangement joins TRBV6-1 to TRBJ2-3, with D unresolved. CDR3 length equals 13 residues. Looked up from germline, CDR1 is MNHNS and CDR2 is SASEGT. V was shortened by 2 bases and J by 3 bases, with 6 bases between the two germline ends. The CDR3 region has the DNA TGTGCCAGCAGTGAAAAGGAAACAGATACGCAGTATTTT. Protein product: CASSEKETDTQYF.

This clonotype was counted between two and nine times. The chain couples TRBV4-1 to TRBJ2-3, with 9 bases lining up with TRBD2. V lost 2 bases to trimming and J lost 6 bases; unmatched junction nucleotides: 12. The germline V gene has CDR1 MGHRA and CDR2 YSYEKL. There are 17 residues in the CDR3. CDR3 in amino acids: CASSQNLASGVQDTQYF. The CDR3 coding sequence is TGCGCCAGCAGCCAAAATTTGGCTAGCGGGGTTCAGGATACGCAGTATTTT.

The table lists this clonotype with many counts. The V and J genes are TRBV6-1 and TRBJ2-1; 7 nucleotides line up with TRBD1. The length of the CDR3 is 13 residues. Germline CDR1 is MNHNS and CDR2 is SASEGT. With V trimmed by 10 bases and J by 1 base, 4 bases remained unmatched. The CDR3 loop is CAMGQLSYNEQFF. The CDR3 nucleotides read TGTGCCATGGGACAGCTTTCCTACAATGAGCAGTTCTTC.

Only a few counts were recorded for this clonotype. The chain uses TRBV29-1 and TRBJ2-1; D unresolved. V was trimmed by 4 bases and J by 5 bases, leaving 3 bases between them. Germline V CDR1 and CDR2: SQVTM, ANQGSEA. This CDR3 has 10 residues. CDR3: CSVGNNEQFF. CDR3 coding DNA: TGCAGCGTTGGGAACAATGAGCAGTTCTTC.

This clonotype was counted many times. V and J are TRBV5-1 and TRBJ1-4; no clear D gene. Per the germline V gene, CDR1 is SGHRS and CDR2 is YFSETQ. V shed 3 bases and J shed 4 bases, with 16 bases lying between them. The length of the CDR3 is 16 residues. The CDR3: CASSSPEDGINEKLFF. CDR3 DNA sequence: TGCGCCAGCAGCTCTCCGGAGGACGGAATTAATGAAAAACTGTTTTTT.

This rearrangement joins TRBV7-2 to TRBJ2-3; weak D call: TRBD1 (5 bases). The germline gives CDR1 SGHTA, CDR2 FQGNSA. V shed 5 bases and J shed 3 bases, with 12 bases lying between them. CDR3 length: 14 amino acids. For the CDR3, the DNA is TGTGCCAGCAGCCCAGATCGACAGACAGATACGCAGTATTTT. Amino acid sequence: CASSPDRQTDTQYF.

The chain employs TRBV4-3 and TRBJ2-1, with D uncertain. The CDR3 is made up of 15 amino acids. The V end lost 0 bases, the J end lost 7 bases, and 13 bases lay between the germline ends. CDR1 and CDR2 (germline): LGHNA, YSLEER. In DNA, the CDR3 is TGCGCCAGCAGCCAAGATAGGGTGTCTAGAAATGAGCAGTTCTTC. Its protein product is CASSQDRVSRNEQFF.

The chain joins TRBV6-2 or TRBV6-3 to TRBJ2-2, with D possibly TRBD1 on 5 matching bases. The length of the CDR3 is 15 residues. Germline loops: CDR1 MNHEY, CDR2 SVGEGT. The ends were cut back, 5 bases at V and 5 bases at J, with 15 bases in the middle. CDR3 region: CASSPRALRTGELFF. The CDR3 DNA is TGTGCCAGCAGTCCCAGGGCATTGAGAACCGGGGAGCTGTTTTTT.